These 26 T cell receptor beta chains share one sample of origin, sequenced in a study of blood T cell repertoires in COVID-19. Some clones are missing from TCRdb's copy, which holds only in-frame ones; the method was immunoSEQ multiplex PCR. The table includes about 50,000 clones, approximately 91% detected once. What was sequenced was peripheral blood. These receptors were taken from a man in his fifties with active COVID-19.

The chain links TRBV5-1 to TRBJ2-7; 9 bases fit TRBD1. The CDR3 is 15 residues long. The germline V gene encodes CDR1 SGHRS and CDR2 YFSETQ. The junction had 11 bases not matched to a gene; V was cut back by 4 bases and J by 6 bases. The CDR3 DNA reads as TGCGCCAGCAGCCAGATAGGGGGACAGGGTATCGAGCAGTACTTC. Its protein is CASSQIGGQGIEQYF. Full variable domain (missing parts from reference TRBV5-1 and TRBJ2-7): KAGVTQTPRYLIKTRGQQVTLSCSPISGHRSVSWYQQTPGQGLQFLFEYFSETQRNKGNFPGRFSGRQFSNSRSEMNVSTLELGDSALYLCASSQIGGQGIEQYFGPGTRLTVT.

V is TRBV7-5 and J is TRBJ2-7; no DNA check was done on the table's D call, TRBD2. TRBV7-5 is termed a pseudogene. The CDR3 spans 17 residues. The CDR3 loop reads CVRSPELAGVLTYEQYF. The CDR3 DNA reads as TGTGTCAGAAGCCCGGAGCTAGCGGGGGTCCTCACCTACGAGCAGTACTTC.

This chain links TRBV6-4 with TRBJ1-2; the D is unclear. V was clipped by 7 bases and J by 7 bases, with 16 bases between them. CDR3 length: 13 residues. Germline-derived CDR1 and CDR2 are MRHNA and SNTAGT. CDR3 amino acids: CASIQEPVCGYTF. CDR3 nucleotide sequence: TGTGCCAGCATCCAAGAACCAGTATGTGGCTACACCTTC.

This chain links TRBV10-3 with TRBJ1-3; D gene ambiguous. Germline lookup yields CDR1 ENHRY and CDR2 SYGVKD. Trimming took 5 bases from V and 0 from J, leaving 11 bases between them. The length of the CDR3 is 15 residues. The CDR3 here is CAISPDGGSGNTIYF. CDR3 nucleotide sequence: TGTGCCATCAGTCCCGACGGCGGCTCTGGAAACACCATATATTTT.

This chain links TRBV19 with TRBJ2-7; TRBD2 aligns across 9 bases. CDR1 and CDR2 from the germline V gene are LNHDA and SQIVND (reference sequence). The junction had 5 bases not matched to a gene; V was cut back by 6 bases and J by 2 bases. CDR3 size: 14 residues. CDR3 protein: CASSPSGKTYEQYF. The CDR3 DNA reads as TGTGCCAGTAGCCCTAGCGGGAAGACCTACGAGCAGTACTTC.

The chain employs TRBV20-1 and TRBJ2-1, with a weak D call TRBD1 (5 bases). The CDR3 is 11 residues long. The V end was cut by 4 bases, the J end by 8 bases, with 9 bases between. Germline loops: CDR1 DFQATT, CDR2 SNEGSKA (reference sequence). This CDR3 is CSAILQDEQFF. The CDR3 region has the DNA TGCAGTGCTATCTTACAGGATGAGCAGTTCTTC.

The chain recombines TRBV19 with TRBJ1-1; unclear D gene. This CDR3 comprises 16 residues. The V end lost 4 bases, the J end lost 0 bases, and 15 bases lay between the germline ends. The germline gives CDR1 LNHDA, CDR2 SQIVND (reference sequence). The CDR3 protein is CASSRRHSGLNTEAFF. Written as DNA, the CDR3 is TGTGCCAGTAGTAGACGCCACAGCGGCCTGAACACTGAAGCTTTCTTT.

CDR3 amino acids: CASSLAYRYEQYF. CDR3 DNA sequence: TGTGCCAGCAGTTTAGCGTACAGATACGAGCAGTACTTC. The V call is TRBV12-3 or TRBV12-4, the J call TRBJ2-7; D is unclear. V was clipped by 0 bases and J by 4 bases, with 7 bases between them. This CDR3 has 13 amino acids.

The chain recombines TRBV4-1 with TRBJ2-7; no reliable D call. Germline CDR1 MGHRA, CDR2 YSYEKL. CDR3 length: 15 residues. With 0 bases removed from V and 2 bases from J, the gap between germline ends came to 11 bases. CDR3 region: CASSQDYHGTYEQYF. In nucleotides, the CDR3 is TGCGCCAGCAGCCAAGATTACCACGGTACCTACGAGCAGTACTTC.

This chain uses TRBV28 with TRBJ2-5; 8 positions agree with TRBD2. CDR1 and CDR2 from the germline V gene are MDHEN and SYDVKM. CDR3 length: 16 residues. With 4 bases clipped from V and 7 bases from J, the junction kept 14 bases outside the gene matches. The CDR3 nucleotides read TGTGCCAGCAGTTATACTGGAGGTCGGGGGGGCGGGACCCAGTACTTC. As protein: CASSYTGGRGGGTQYF. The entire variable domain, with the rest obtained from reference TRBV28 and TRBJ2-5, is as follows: DVKVTQSSRYLVKRTGEKVFLECVQDMDHENMFWYRQDPGLGLRLIYFSYDVKMKEKGDIPEGYSVSREKKERFSLILESASTNQTSMYLCASSYTGGRGGGTQYFGPGTRLLVL.

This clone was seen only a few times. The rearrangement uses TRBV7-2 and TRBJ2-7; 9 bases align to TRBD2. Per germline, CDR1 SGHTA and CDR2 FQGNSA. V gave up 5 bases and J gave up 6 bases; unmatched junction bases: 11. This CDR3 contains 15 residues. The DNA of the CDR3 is TGTGCCAGCAGCCTCCACCGGGGCGGGGGGGCCGAGCAGTACTTC. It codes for CASSLHRGGGAEQYF.

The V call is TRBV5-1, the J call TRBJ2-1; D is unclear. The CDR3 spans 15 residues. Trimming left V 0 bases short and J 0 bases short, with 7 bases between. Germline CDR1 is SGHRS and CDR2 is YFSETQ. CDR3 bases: TGCGCCAGCAGCTTGGAGGAGAGCTCCTACAATGAGCAGTTCTTC. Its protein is CASSLEESSYNEQFF.

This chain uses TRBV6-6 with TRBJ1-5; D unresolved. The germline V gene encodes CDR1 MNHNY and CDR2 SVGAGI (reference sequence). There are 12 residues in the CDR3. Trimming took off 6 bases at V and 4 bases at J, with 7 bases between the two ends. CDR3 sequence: CASRFVNQPQHF. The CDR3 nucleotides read TGTGCCAGCAGATTCGTGAATCAGCCCCAGCATTTT.

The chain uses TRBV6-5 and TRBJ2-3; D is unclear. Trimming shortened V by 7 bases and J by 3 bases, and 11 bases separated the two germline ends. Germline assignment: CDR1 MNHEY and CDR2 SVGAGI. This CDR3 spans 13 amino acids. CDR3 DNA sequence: TGTGCCAGCACCCAACCGGGTACAGATACGCAGTATTTT. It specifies CASTQPGTDTQYF.

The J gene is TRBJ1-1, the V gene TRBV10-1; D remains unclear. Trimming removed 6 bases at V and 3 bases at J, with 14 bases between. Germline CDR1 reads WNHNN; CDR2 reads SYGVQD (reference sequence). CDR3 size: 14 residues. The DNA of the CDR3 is TGCGCCAGCAGCCAAGCGGGCGGATACACTGAAGCTTTCTTT. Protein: CASSQAGGYTEAFF.

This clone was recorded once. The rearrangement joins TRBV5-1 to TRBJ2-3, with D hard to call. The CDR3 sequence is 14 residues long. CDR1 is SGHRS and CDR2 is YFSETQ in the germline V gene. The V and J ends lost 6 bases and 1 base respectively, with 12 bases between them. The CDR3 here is CASIDQAGTDTQYF. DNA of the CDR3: TGCGCCAGCATTGATCAGGCAGGCACAGATACGCAGTATTTT.

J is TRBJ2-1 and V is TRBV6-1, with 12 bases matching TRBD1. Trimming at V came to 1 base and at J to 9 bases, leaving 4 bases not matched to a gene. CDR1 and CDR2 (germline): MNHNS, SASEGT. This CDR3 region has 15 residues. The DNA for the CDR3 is TGTGCCAGCAGTGAAGAGGGGACAGGGGGCAGTGAGCAGTTCTTC. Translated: CASSEEGTGGSEQFF.

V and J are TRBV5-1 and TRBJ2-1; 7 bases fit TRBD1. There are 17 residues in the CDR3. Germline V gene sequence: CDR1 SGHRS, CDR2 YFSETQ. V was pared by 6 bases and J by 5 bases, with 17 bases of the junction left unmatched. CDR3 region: CASIPMPRGGSDNEQFF. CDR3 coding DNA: TGCGCCAGCATCCCCATGCCTAGAGGGGGCTCAGACAATGAGCAGTTCTTC.

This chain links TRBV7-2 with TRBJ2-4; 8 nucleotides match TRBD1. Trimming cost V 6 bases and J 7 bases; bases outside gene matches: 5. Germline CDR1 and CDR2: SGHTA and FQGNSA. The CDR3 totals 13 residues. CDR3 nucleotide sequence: TGTGCCAGCAGGATGGACAGGGTGAACATTCAGTACTTC. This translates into CASRMDRVNIQYF.

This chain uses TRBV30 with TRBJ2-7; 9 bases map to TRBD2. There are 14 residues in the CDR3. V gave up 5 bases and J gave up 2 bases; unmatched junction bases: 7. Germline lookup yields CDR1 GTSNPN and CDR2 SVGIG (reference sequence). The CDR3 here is CAWRRGGGAYEQYF. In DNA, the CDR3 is TGTGCCTGGCGGCGGGGCGGGGGGGCCTACGAGCAGTACTTC.

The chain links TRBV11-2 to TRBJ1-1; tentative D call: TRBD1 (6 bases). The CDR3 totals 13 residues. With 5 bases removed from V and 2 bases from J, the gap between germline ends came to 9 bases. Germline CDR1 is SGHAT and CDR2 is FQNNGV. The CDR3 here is CASSLGANTEAFF. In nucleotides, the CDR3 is TGTGCCAGCAGCCTGGGGGCCAACACTGAAGCTTTCTTT.

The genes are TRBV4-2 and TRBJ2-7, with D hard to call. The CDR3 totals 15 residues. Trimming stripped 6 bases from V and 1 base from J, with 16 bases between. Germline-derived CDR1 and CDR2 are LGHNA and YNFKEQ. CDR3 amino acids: CASRNSAGPSYEQYF. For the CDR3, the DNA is TGTGCCAGCAGGAACTCGGCAGGCCCTTCCTACGAGCAGTACTTC.

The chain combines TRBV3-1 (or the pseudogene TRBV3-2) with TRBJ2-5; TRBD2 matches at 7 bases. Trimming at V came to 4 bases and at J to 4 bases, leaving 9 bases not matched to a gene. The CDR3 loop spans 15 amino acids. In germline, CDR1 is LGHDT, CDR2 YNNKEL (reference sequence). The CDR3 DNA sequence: TGTGCCAGCAGCCGAAATCCGACTAGCTCAGAGACCCAGTACTTC. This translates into CASSRNPTSSETQYF.

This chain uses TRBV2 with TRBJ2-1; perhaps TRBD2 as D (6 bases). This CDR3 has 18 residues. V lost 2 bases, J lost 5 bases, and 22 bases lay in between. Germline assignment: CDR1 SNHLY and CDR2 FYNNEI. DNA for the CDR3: TGTGCCAGCAGTGAACCCCGGGAGTGGATCCCGAACAACAATGAGCAGTTCTTC. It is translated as CASSEPREWIPNNNEQFF.

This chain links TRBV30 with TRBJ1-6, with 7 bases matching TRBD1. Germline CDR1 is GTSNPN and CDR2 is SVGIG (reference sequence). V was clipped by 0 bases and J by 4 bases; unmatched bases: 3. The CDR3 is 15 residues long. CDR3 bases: TGTGCCTGGAGTGTAGGGACAGTTTATAATTCACCCCTCCACTTT. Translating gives CAWSVGTVYNSPLHF.

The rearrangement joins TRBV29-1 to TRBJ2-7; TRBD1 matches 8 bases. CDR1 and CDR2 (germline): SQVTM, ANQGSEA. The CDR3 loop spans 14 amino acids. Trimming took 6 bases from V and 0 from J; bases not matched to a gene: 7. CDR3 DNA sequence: TGCAGCGTCTTAGGGACAGGTAGCTCCTACGAGCAGTACTTC. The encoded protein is CSVLGTGSSYEQYF.